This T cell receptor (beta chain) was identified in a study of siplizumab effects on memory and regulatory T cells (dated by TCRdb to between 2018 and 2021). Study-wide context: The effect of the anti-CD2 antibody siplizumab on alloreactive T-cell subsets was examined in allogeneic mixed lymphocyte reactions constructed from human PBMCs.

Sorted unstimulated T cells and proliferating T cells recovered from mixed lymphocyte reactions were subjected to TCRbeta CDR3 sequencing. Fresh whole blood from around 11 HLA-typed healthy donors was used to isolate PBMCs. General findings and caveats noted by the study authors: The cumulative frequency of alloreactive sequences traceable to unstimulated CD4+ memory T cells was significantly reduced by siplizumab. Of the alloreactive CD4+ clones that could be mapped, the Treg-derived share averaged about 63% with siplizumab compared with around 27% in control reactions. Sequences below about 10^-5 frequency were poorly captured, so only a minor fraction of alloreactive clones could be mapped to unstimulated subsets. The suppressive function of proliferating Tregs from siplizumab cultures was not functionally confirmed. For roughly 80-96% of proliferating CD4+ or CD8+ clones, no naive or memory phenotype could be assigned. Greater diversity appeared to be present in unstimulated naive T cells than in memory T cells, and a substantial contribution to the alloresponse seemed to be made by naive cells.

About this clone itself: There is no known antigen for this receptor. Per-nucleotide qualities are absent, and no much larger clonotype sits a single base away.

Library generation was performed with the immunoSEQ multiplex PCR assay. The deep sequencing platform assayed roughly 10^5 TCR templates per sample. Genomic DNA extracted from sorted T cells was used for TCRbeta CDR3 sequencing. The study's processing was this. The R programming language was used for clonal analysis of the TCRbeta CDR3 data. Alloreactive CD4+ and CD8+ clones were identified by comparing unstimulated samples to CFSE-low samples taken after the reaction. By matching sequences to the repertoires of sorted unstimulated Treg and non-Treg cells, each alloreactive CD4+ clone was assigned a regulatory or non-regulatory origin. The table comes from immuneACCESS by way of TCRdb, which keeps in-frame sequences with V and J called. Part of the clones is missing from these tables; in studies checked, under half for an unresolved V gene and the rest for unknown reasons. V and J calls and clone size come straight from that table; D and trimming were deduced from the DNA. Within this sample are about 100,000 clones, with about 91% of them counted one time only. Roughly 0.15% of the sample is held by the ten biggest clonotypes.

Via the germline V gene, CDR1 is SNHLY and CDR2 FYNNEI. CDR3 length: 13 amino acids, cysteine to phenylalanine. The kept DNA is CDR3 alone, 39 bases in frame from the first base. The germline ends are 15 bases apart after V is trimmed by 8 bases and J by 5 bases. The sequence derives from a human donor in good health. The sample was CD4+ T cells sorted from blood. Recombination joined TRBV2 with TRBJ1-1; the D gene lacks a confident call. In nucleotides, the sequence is TGTGCCAGCCTTGGGCTGGCCCAAACTGAAGCTTTCTTT. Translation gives CASLGLAQTEAFF.